The 2 T cell receptor beta chains given below trace back to one sample, sequenced in a study of tumor-infiltrating lymphocytes in localized non-small cell lung cancer. TCRdb's copy holds only in-frame clones and misses some; the assay was immunoSEQ multiplex PCR. The table has 10,000 or so clones, less than 75% seen once. Sequencing was done on a sample of lung tumor tissue. These receptors all stem from a human donor with non-small cell lung cancer.

The chain uses TRBV7-8 and TRBJ2-2, with 9 bases lining up with TRBD2. Germline V gives CDR1 SGHVS, CDR2 FQNEAQ. The CDR3 is made up of 15 amino acids. J was trimmed by 4 bases and V by 5 bases; bases with no gene match: 5. In DNA form, the CDR3 reads TGTGCCAGCAGCCCTAGCGGGGTGGGCACCGGGGAGCTGTTTTTT. Protein product: CASSPSGVGTGELFF.

This chain links TRBV9 with TRBJ2-5, with D possibly being TRBD1 or TRBD2 (5 bases each). Trimming left V 4 bases short and J 1 base short, with 11 bases between. The CDR3 is made up of 14 amino acids. Germline V gives CDR1 SGDLS, CDR2 YYNGEE. The CDR3 loop is CASSSWDGQETQYF. The CDR3 DNA follows: TGTGCCAGCAGCAGTTGGGACGGCCAAGAGACCCAGTACTTC.